This record looks at one T cell receptor (beta chain) sequence and its context. Germline V lookup: CDR1 SGHRS, CDR2 YFSETQ. V shed 4 bases and J 7 bases; nucleotides not matched to a gene: 8. The CDR3 spans 14 residues. The sample is drawn from a study of blood T cell repertoires in COVID-19. TCRdb's copy holds only in-frame clones and misses some; the assay was immunoSEQ multiplex PCR. The profile covers about 36,000 clones, with roughly 80% appearing a single time and 13% to 15% taken by the ten largest. Sample: peripheral blood. This sequence joins TRBV5-1 and TRBJ1-1; 9 positions match TRBD1. The TCR originated in a human donor in a cohort sampled during active COVID-19. The CDR3 nucleotides read TGCGCCAGCAGCCCGGACAGGGGTATCCTTGAAGCTTTCTTT. Translation: CASSPDRGILEAFF.